This T cell receptor beta chain is drawn from a study of early stage breast cancer tumors. The CDR3 is 14 residues long. The germline V gene encodes CDR1 LNHDA and CDR2 SQIVND (reference sequence). Trimming at V came to 5 bases and at J to 5 bases, leaving 3 bases not matched to a gene. Each sample had two DNA replicates, 0.5 ug blood or roughly 1.4 ug tissue. The protocol was immunoSEQ multiplex PCR, while the TCRdb copy is restricted to in-frame clones and leaves out a portion. This table holds 30,000 to 35,000 clones, around 75% found once. The sample consisted of blood. The chain is built from TRBV19 and TRBJ2-1, with 10 bases fitting TRBD2. This clonotype was sampled from a person aged 35-49 years with breast cancer. The CDR3 protein is CASSLSGRDNEQFF. CDR3 DNA: TGTGCCAGTAGTCTGAGCGGGAGGGACAATGAGCAGTTCTTC.